Each of the 24 T cell receptor beta chains below was sequenced from the same sample in a study of blood T cell repertoires in COVID-19. TCRdb's copy holds only in-frame clones and misses some; the assay was immunoSEQ multiplex PCR. This sample has over 140,000 clones; about three quarters occur once, and the top ten carry roughly 9%. The sample consisted of peripheral blood. The receptors come from a woman in her forties or fifties with active or convalescent COVID-19.

The chain couples TRBV19 to TRBJ1-5; D is possibly TRBD1 (5 bases). Trimming cost V 1 base and J 3 bases, with 10 bases left between them. Germline assignment: CDR1 LNHDA and CDR2 SQIVND (reference sequence). The CDR3 covers 15 residues. The CDR3 loop reads CASSIGQTYNQPQHF. The CDR3 coding sequence is TGTGCCAGTAGTATAGGACAGACTTACAATCAGCCCCAGCATTTT.

The rearrangement joins TRBV7-9 to TRBJ1-1; 11 nucleotides line up with TRBD1. Germline-derived CDR1 and CDR2 are SEHNR and FQNEAQ (reference sequence). The length of the CDR3 is 13 residues. V lost 5 bases to trimming and J lost 11 bases; unmatched junction nucleotides: 7. CDR3 sequence (DNA): TGTGCCAGCAGCCGGGGACAGGGGGAAATGGCTTTCTTT. Its protein is CASSRGQGEMAFF.

This clone showed up many times. The chain is built from TRBV5-4 and TRBJ2-5, with D possibly being TRBD2 (5 bases). This CDR3 has 13 residues. Per the germline V gene, CDR1 is SGHNT and CDR2 is YYREEE (reference sequence). With 4 bases removed from V and 0 bases from J, the gap between germline ends came to 7 bases. The CDR3, as DNA: TGTGCCAGCAGCCGGGAAAACCAAGAGACCCAGTACTTC. This translates into CASSRENQETQYF. The whole variable domain, filled in from reference TRBV5-4 and TRBJ2-5, reads ETGVTQSPTHLIKTRGQQVTLRCSSQSGHNTVSWYQQALGQGPQFIFQYYREEENGRGNFPPRFSGLQFPNYSSELNVNALELDDSALYLCASSRENQETQYFGPGTRLLVL.

V usage is TRBV7-7 and J usage is TRBJ1-5; 10 positions agree with TRBD1. Germline CDR1 is SSHAT and CDR2 is FNYEAQ (reference sequence). The CDR3 extends over 18 amino acids. After removal of 6 bases from V and 0 bases from J, the junction contained 11 bases not matched to a gene. The CDR3 DNA reads as TGTGCCAGCAGGGGACCGGGACAGGGGACATATAGCAATCAGCCCCAGCATTTT. Translating gives CASRGPGQGTYSNQPQHF.

This clone was seen just once. The chain carries TRBV11-2 and TRBJ2-5, with D uncertain. Germline V gives CDR1 SGHAT, CDR2 FQNNGV. CDR3 length: 15 residues. The ends were cut back, 3 bases at V and 5 bases at J, with 16 bases in the middle. CDR3 sequence: CASSFSGLALETQYF. The CDR3 coding sequence is TGTGCCAGCAGCTTTTCTGGATTAGCCCTCGAGACCCAGTACTTC.

This clone was seen a single time. The genes are TRBV19 and TRBJ1-2; 8 nucleotides align to TRBD1. Trimming removed 6 bases from V and 6 bases from J; junction bases left unmatched: 9. CDR3 size: 14 residues. The germline V gene has CDR1 LNHDA and CDR2 SQIVND (reference sequence). The CDR3 nucleotides are TGTGCCAGTAGCTTGGACAGGGATTTGGATGGCTACACCTTC. Its translation is CASSLDRDLDGYTF.

The V gene is TRBV5-1, the J gene TRBJ2-2; 9 bases agree with TRBD1. J gave up 6 bases and V 5 bases, and 5 bases lay outside the gene matches. The CDR3 is made up of 14 amino acids. Germline CDR1 is SGHRS and CDR2 is YFSETQ. DNA of the CDR3: TGCGCCAGCAGGTCCGGGACAGGGTCCGGGGAGCTGTTTTTT. This encodes CASRSGTGSGELFF.

The rearrangement uses TRBV7-2 and TRBJ1-2; 7 bases map to TRBD1. V trimming: 5 bases; J trimming: 8 bases; junction bases outside the gene matches: 8. The CDR3 is made up of 13 amino acids. Germline assignment: CDR1 SGHTA and CDR2 FQGNSA. CDR3 residues: CASSPGTAYGYTF. The CDR3 region has the DNA TGTGCCAGCAGCCCGGGGACAGCCTACGGCTACACCTTC.

The chain uses TRBV24-1 and TRBJ1-2, with a possible D match to TRBD1 (5 bases). The CDR3 is 14 amino acids. The germline V gene encodes CDR1 KGHDR and CDR2 SFDVKD. Trimming removed 0 bases at V and 6 bases at J, with 10 bases between. In nucleotides, the CDR3 is TGTGCCACCAGTGATTTGACAGGCGCCCATGGCTACACCTTC. Its protein is CATSDLTGAHGYTF.

The chain employs TRBV7-8 and TRBJ2-5, with 7 positions matching TRBD2. Germline V gene lookup returns CDR1 SGHVS and CDR2 FQNEAQ. The CDR3 length is 17 residues. J was trimmed by 5 bases and V by 1 base; bases with no gene match: 13. CDR3 sequence reads: CASSLEGTTPEGETQYF. In DNA form, the CDR3 reads TGTGCCAGCAGCTTAGAAGGGACTACCCCCGAGGGGGAGACCCAGTACTTC.

The chain combines TRBV5-1 with TRBJ1-5; D perhaps matches TRBD1 (6 bases). V was cut by 4 bases and J by 5 bases, with 19 bases left in between. Per the germline V gene, CDR1 is SGHRS and CDR2 is YFSETQ. CDR3 length equals 16 residues. The CDR3 DNA sequence: TGCGCCAGCAGCCCCCGACCGTCACAGGGCGATCAGCCCCAGCATTTT. This sequence encodes CASSPRPSQGDQPQHF.

This rearrangement joins TRBV20-1 to TRBJ2-1; TRBD2 might be the D (5 bases). The CDR3 covers 11 residues. From germline, CDR1 is DFQATT and CDR2 SNEGSKA (reference sequence). Deletions cut 2 bases from V and 10 bases from J, with 9 bases between. The CDR3 spells CSARIASEQFF. The CDR3 DNA is TGCAGTGCTAGAATAGCGAGCGAGCAGTTCTTC.

The chain couples TRBV25-1 to TRBJ2-7; 7 bases map to TRBD2. The CDR3 has 14 amino acids. J was trimmed by 3 bases and V by 2 bases; bases with no gene match: 4. Per the germline V gene, CDR1 is MGHDK and CDR2 is SYGVNS. CDR3 protein: CASSEASGVYEQYF. The CDR3 region has the DNA TGTGCCAGCAGTGAAGCTAGCGGTGTCTACGAGCAGTACTTC.

In DNA, the CDR3 is TGTGCCAGCAGCCTCGGAGAAACAACGGGAGATACGCAGTATTTT. This codes for CASSLGETTGDTQYF. The gene calls are TRBV11-3 and TRBJ2-3; no clear D gene. Per the germline V gene, CDR1 is SGHNT and CDR2 is YENEEA. V dropped 5 bases and J dropped 5 bases, with 17 bases sitting between them. There are 15 residues in the CDR3.

This clone showed up just once. The rearrangement links TRBV5-4 to TRBJ2-3; 8 nucleotides agree with TRBD2. The CDR3 spans 18 residues. The J segment lost 6 bases and the V segment lost 4 bases, leaving 19 bases of the junction unmatched. Germline V gene sequence: CDR1 SGHNT, CDR2 YYREEE (reference sequence). The CDR3 DNA follows: TGTGCCAGCAGCGTTACCGGCAGCGGGGGTGGGTTTGAGGATACGCAGTATTTT. Amino acids: CASSVTGSGGGFEDTQYF.

V usage is TRBV18 and J usage is TRBJ2-1; maybe TRBD1 (5 bases). Germline CDR1 reads KGHSH; CDR2 reads LQKENI. V shed 2 bases and J shed 6 bases, with 11 bases lying between them. CDR3 length: 14 amino acids. This CDR3 reads CASSPDSKGNEQFF. The CDR3 DNA reads TGTGCCAGCTCACCAGACAGCAAGGGCAATGAGCAGTTCTTC.

This chain joins TRBV11-1 and TRBJ2-1, with unresolved D. V was cut by 5 bases and J by 7 bases, with 15 bases left in between. This CDR3 is 14 amino acids long. From germline, CDR1 is SGHAT and CDR2 FQDESV (reference sequence). CDR3 residues: CASSERSGWNEQFF. CDR3 nucleotide sequence: TGTGCCAGCAGCGAAAGATCCGGTTGGAATGAGCAGTTCTTC. Full variable domain (rest looked up from reference TRBV11-1 and TRBJ2-1): EAEVAQSPRYKITEKSQAVAFWCDPISGHATLYWYRQILGQGPELLVQFQDESVVDDSQLPKDRFSAERLKGVDSTLKIQPAELGDSAMYLCASSERSGWNEQFFGPGTRLTVL.

The table lists this clone with a few counts. The chain combines TRBV6-5 with TRBJ1-6; tentatively, D is TRBD1 (5 bases). V lost 5 bases to trimming and J lost 5 bases, with 10 bases between them. This CDR3 comprises 14 residues. Germline values: CDR1 MNHEY, CDR2 SVGAGI. The CDR3 loop is CASSPTANNSPLHF. CDR3 bases: TGTGCCAGCAGTCCGACAGCAAATAATTCACCCCTCCACTTT.

This clone was seen a single time. This chain joins TRBV7-7 and TRBJ2-3; possibly TRBD1 for D (5 bases). CDR3 size: 12 residues. Per germline, CDR1 SSHAT and CDR2 FNYEAQ (reference sequence). Trimming removed 4 bases from V and 10 bases from J, with 12 bases in between. CDR3 nucleotides: TGTGCCAGCAGCTCAGGACAAGGGGCGCAGTATTTT. It codes for CASSSGQGAQYF.

V is TRBV7-9 and J is TRBJ1-1, with D tentatively TRBD1 (6 bases). Trimming cost V 2 bases and J 0 bases, with 10 bases left between them. The CDR3 consists of 15 residues. Germline CDR1 is SEHNR and CDR2 is FQNEAQ (reference sequence). CDR3 DNA: TGTGCCAGCAGCTTATGGCAGGGGCTGAACACTGAAGCTTTCTTT. Translated: CASSLWQGLNTEAFF.

J is TRBJ2-5 and V is TRBV10-3; D is possibly TRBD2 (5 bases). Germline V gene sequence: CDR1 ENHRY, CDR2 SYGVKD. The V end lost 3 bases, the J end lost 5 bases, and 13 bases lay between the germline ends. CDR3 length: 14 residues. The CDR3 nucleotides read TGTGCCATCAGTGACGGTCCTACGGGGGAGACCCAGTACTTC. Translation: CAISDGPTGETQYF.

The rearrangement joins TRBV10-3 to TRBJ2-7, with D tentatively TRBD2 (6 bases). Germline V gene data show CDR1 as ENHRY and CDR2 as SYGVKD. The CDR3 sequence is 17 residues long. Between the trimmed V and J ends, which lost 0 bases and 6 bases, there was a span of 21 bases. Written as DNA, the CDR3 is TGTGCCATCAGTGAGTCGATTTATGAATGGCAGGGAGGCGAGCAGTACTTC. This encodes CAISESIYEWQGGEQYF.

The V call is TRBV10-3, the J call TRBJ1-1, with D uncertain. V lost 6 bases and J 0 bases, leaving 11 bases between the germline ends. Germline CDR1 and CDR2: ENHRY and SYGVKD. The CDR3 is 14 residues long. CDR3 in amino acids: CAIRSQAMNTEAFF. DNA of the CDR3: TGTGCCATCAGATCTCAGGCGATGAACACTGAAGCTTTCTTT.

J is TRBJ2-5 and V is TRBV9; TRBD1 agrees at 8 bases. In germline, CDR1 is SGDLS, CDR2 YYNGEE. Trimming took 0 bases from V and 2 from J; bases not matched to a gene: 6. The length of the CDR3 is 16 residues. The CDR3 is CASSVGSRGRQETQYF. The CDR3 DNA is TGTGCCAGCAGCGTAGGATCCAGGGGGCGGCAAGAGACCCAGTACTTC.